These 16 T cell receptor beta chains were sequenced from one sample in a study of blood T cell repertoires in COVID-19. Using immunoSEQ multiplex PCR, the repertoire was profiled, and TCRdb retains in-frame clones only, with some absent. This sample carries fewer than 90,000 clones, 80% to 90% of them seen once, and the ten largest clones take over 30%. The specimen was peripheral blood. These receptor sequences come from a man aged 65 to 85 with acute or convalescent COVID-19.

V is TRBV5-8 and J is TRBJ2-7; 9 bases match TRBD2. Germline trimming cut 3 bases from V and 6 bases from J; bases unmatched to any gene: 10. Per germline, CDR1 SGHTS and CDR2 YDEGEE. This CDR3 has 15 residues. The CDR3 bases are TGTGCCAGCAGCTCCCCCGCGGGAGGGGTACTCGAGCAGTACTTC. This gives the protein CASSSPAGGVLEQYF.

The chain links TRBV5-1 to TRBJ1-5, with D perhaps matching TRBD1 (6 bases). Trimming took off 4 bases at V and 1 base at J, with 9 bases between the two ends. CDR3 size: 14 residues. CDR1 SGHRS and CDR2 YFSETQ come from the germline V gene. The CDR3 DNA follows: TGCGCCAGCAGCGATGGACAGAGCAATCAGCCCCAGCATTTT. Protein sequence: CASSDGQSNQPQHF.

The rearrangement joins TRBV5-5 to TRBJ2-1; TRBD1 aligns across 8 bases. The CDR3 runs 16 residues. Trimming took 4 bases from V and 7 from J; bases not matched to a gene: 13. CDR1 is SGHKS, CDR2 YYEKEE, per germline (reference sequence). CDR3 residues: CASSPLGQGAPNEQFF. The CDR3 coding sequence is TGTGCCAGCAGCCCGCTCGGGCAGGGGGCGCCGAATGAGCAGTTCTTC.

The chain is built from TRBV27 and TRBJ2-2; D remains unclear. The CDR3 contains 12 residues. Trimming stripped 5 bases from V and 6 bases from J, with 7 bases between. CDR1 and CDR2 (germline): MNHEY, SMNVEV (reference sequence). CDR3: CASSPVPGELFF. Here the CDR3 DNA reads TGTGCCAGCAGTCCCGTCCCCGGGGAGCTGTTTTTT.

The V call is TRBV28, the J call TRBJ1-3; D might be TRBD1 (6 bases). The CDR3 is 14 amino acids. V was trimmed by 6 bases and J by 0 bases, leaving 9 bases between them. Germline V gene sequence: CDR1 MDHEN, CDR2 SYDVKM. The DNA for the CDR3 is TGTGCCAGCAGCGGACAGAGCTCTGGAAACACCATATATTTT. It codes for CASSGQSSGNTIYF.

V is TRBV4-1 and J is TRBJ1-3; TRBD1 aligns across 7 bases. The germline V gene has CDR1 MGHRA and CDR2 YSYEKL. This CDR3 contains 14 residues. The ends lost 4 bases at V and 2 bases at J; junction bases unmatched: 2. The CDR3 sequence is CASSRQGAGNTIYF. CDR3 nucleotides: TGCGCCAGCAGCCGCCAGGGGGCTGGAAACACCATATATTTT.

This rearrangement joins TRBV5-1 to TRBJ1-4; possible D gene TRBD1, 5 bases. Trimming cost V 0 bases and J 5 bases, with 11 bases left between them. The CDR3 is 15 amino acids. Germline V gene sequence: CDR1 SGHRS, CDR2 YFSETQ. The CDR3 nucleotides are TGCGCCAGCAGCTTGGAAGGGGTCGGGAATGAAAAACTGTTTTTT. Encoded protein: CASSLEGVGNEKLFF.

The rearrangement joins TRBV5-1 to TRBJ1-2; 9 bases map to TRBD1. CDR1 is SGHRS, CDR2 YFSETQ, per germline. CDR3 size: 14 residues. The V segment lost 3 bases and the J segment 4 bases; nucleotides outside the gene matches: 4. CDR3 bases: TGCGCCAGCAGCTGGGGGACAGGGAGCTATGGCTACACCTTC. It encodes CASSWGTGSYGYTF.

The genes are TRBV6-1 and TRBJ2-4, with D unclear. This CDR3 has 12 amino acids. Trimming took 2 bases from V and 6 from J, leaving 5 bases between them. Germline lookup yields CDR1 MNHNS and CDR2 SASEGT. CDR3 nucleotide sequence: TGTGCCAGCAGTGAATTCGTAAACATTCAGTACTTC. Protein sequence: CASSEFVNIQYF.

The gene calls are TRBV5-1 and TRBJ2-5; 9 bases map to TRBD2. Germline V gene lookup returns CDR1 SGHRS and CDR2 YFSETQ. V was clipped by 0 bases and J by 7 bases; unmatched bases: 10. The CDR3 totals 16 residues. This CDR3 is CASSLGGSGSFVTQYF. The CDR3 bases are TGCGCCAGCAGCTTGGGGGGTAGCGGGAGTTTTGTGACCCAGTACTTC.

The chain has TRBV19 and TRBJ1-5; D is ambiguous. Germline V gene data show CDR1 as LNHDA and CDR2 as SQIVND (reference sequence). This CDR3 has 13 amino acids. Trimming took 5 bases from V and 5 from J, leaving 10 bases between them. The CDR3 loop is CASSSGWDQPQHF. As DNA, the CDR3 is TGTGCCAGTAGTTCGGGGTGGGATCAGCCCCAGCATTTT.

V usage is TRBV21-1 and J usage is TRBJ1-2; the table's D call TRBD1 went unverified against the DNA. TRBV21-1 is assigned pseudogene status. The CDR3 is 13 residues long. CDR3 amino acids: CASRLDRNYGYTF. The CDR3 DNA reads as TGTGCCAGCCGATTAGACAGGAACTATGGCTACACCTTC.

The gene calls are TRBV29-1 and TRBJ2-7; D possibly corresponds to TRBD1 (6 bases). The germline gives CDR1 SQVTM, CDR2 ANQGSEA. The V end was cut by 4 bases, the J end by 4 bases, with 8 bases between. The CDR3 is made up of 11 amino acids. As DNA, the CDR3 is TGCAGCGTTGTCAGGGGATACGAGCAGTACTTC. It specifies CSVVRGYEQYF.

This rearrangement joins TRBV6-2 or TRBV6-3 to TRBJ2-5; 9 bases agree with TRBD2. The CDR3 totals 14 residues. The V segment lost 2 bases and the J segment 7 bases; nucleotides outside the gene matches: 5. CDR1 is MNHEY and CDR2 is SVGEGT in the germline V gene. The CDR3 DNA reads TGTGCCAGCAGTTACGGGCTAGCGGGAACGACCCAGTACTTC. As protein: CASSYGLAGTTQYF.

The V gene is TRBV28, the J gene TRBJ2-1; tentative D call: TRBD2 (7 bases). Germline-derived CDR1 and CDR2 are MDHEN and SYDVKM. The CDR3 length is 14 residues. Trimming left V 0 bases short and J 7 bases short, with 10 bases between. Here the CDR3 reads CASSLWGGGNEQFF. The CDR3, as DNA: TGTGCCAGCAGTTTATGGGGAGGGGGTAATGAGCAGTTCTTC.

The gene calls are TRBV9 and TRBJ1-2, with D hard to call. The CDR3 runs 15 residues. With 3 bases removed from V and 4 bases from J, the gap between germline ends came to 16 bases. The V gene's germline CDR1 is SGDLS and CDR2 YYNGEE. This CDR3 is CASSERAGSGYGYTF. The DNA for the CDR3 is TGTGCCAGCAGCGAACGAGCGGGGAGTGGCTATGGCTACACCTTC.